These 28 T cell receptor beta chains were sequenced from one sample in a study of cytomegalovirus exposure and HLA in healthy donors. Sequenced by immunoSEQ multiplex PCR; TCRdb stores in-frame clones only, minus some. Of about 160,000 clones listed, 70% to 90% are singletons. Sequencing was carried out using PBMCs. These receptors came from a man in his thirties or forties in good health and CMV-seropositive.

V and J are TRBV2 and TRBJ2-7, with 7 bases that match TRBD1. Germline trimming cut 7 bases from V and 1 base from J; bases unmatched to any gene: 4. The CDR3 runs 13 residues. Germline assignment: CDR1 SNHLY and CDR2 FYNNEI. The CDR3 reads CASTDRESYEQYF. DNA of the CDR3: TGTGCCAGCACCGACAGGGAATCCTACGAGCAGTACTTC. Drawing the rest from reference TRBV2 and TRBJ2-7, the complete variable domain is EPEVTQTPSHQVTQMGQEVILRCVPISNHLYFYWYRQILGQKVEFLVSFYNNEISEKSEIFDDQFSVERPDGSNFTLKIRSTKLEDSAMYFCASTDRESYEQYFGPGTRLTVT.

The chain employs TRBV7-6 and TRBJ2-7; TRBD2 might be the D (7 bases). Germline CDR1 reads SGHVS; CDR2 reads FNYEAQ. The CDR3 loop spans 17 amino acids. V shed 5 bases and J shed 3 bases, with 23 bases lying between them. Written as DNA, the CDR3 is TGTGCCAGCAGCGGGGGGATTTCGGCGGGGGCCTTCTACGAGCAGTACTTC. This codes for CASSGGISAGAFYEQYF.

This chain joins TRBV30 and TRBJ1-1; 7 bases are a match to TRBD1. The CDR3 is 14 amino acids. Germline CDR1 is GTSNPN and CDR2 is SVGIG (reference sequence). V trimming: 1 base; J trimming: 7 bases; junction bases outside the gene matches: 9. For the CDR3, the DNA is TGTGCCTGGAGTGAAGACAGGGTCTTTGGTGAAGCTTTCTTT. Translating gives CAWSEDRVFGEAFF.

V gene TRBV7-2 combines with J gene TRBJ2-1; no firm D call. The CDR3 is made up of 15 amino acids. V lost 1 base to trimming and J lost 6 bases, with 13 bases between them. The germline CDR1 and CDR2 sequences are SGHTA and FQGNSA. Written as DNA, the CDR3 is TGTGCCAGCAGCTTAGTTCGTGGCATGGCCAATGAGCAGTTCTTC. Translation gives CASSLVRGMANEQFF.

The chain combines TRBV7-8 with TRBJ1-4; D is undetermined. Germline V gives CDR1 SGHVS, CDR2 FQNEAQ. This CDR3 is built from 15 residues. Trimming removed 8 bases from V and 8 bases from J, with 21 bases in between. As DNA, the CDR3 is TGTGCCAGCCGAACAGACACGGGGAGGAAGGAAAAACTGTTTTTT. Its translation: CASRTDTGRKEKLFF. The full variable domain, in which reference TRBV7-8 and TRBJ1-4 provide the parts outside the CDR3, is GAGVSQSPRYKVAKRGQDVALRCDPISGHVSLFWYQQALGQGPEFLTYFQNEAQLDKSGLPSDRFFAERPEGSVSTLKIQRTQQEDSAVYLCASRTDTGRKEKLFFGSGTQLSVL.

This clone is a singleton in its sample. CDR3: CASSEVGQDEFYGYTF. The DNA of the CDR3 is TGTGCCAGCAGTGAGGTGGGACAGGACGAATTCTATGGCTACACCTTC. The rearrangement joins TRBV25-1 to TRBJ1-2; 8 positions agree with TRBD1. Germline CDR1 is MGHDK and CDR2 is SYGVNS. The CDR3 is 16 amino acids. J was trimmed by 4 bases and V by 3 bases; bases with no gene match: 10.

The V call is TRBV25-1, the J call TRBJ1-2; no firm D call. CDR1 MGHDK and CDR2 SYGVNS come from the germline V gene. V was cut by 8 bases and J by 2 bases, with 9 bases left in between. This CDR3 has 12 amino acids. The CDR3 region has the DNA TGTGCCAGCGGTCCGGGGAACTATGGCTACACCTTC. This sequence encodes CASGPGNYGYTF.

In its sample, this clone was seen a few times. The CDR3 sequence: CASSRQLNTEAFF. The CDR3 DNA follows: TGCGCCAGCAGCCGACAGTTGAACACTGAAGCTTTCTTT. The chain joins TRBV4-1 to TRBJ1-1; D is possibly TRBD1 (5 bases). The V end was cut by 4 bases, the J end by 0 bases, with 6 bases between. CDR3 size: 13 residues. Germline-derived CDR1 and CDR2 are MGHRA and YSYEKL.

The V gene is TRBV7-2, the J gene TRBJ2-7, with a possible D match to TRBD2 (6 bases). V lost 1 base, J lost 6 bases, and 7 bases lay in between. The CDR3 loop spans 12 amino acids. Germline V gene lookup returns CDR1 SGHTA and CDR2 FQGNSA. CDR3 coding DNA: TGTGCCAGCAGCTTAGGGAGGGGCGAGCAGTACTTC. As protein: CASSLGRGEQYF.

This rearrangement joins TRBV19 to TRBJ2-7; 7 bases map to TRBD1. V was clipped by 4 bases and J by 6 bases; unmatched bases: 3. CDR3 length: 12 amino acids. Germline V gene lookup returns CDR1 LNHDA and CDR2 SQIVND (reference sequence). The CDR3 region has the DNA TGTGCCAGTAGTAACCACAGGGGCGAGCAGTACTTC. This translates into CASSNHRGEQYF.

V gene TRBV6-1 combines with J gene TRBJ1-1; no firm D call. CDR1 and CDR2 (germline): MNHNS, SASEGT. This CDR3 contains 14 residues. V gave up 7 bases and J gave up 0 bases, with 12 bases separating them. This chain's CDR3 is CASTQQQLNTEAFF. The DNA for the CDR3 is TGTGCCAGCACCCAACAGCAACTGAACACTGAAGCTTTCTTT.

The CDR3 region has the DNA TGTGCCAGTAGTAACCTCGCGGGGGCCACAGATACGCAGTATTTT. As protein: CASSNLAGATDTQYF. The chain combines TRBV19 with TRBJ2-3; tentative D call: TRBD2 (7 bases). CDR1 and CDR2 from the germline V gene are LNHDA and SQIVND (reference sequence). The ends were cut back, 4 bases at V and 2 bases at J, with 13 bases in the middle. The CDR3 totals 15 residues.

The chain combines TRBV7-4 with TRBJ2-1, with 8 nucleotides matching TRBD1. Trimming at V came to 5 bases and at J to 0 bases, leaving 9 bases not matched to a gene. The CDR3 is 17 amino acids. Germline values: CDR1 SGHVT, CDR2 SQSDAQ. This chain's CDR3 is CASSPPRQGCSYNEQFF. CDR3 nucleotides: TGTGCCAGCAGCCCGCCCCGACAGGGGTGCTCCTACAATGAGCAGTTCTTC.

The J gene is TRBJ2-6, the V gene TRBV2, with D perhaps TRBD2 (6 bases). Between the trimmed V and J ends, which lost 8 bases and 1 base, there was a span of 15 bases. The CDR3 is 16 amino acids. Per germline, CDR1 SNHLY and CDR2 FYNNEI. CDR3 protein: CASRGGIDSGANVLTF. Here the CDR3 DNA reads TGTGCCAGCCGGGGAGGAATCGATTCTGGGGCCAACGTCCTGACTTTC.

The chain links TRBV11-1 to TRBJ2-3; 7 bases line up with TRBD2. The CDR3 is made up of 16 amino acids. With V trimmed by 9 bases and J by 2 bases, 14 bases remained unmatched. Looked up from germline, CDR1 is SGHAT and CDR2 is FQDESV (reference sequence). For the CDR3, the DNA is TGTGCCAGTCCGCCGTGGAGAGCGGGGCCCACAGATACGCAGTATTTT. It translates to CASPPWRAGPTDTQYF.

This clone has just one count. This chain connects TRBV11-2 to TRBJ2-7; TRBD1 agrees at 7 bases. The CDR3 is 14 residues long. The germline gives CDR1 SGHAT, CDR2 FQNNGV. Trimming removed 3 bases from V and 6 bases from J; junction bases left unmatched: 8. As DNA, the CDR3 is TGTGCCAGCAGCTTGGAAGGACAGGTCACCGAGCAGTACTTC. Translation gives CASSLEGQVTEQYF.

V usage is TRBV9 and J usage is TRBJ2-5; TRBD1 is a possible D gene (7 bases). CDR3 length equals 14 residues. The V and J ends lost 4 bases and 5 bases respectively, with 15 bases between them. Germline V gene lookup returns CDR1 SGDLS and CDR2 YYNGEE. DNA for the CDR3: TGTGCCAGCAGCCCCACTAGCAGGGGGGAGACCCAGTACTTC. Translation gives CASSPTSRGETQYF.

DNA for the CDR3: TGTGCCAGCAGTGTTTTTAGCGGGGGGGCCAATGAGCAGTTCTTC. Translation gives CASSVFSGGANEQFF. The chain combines TRBV6-4 with TRBJ2-1, with 11 bases lining up with TRBD2. V lost 4 bases, J lost 6 bases, and 5 bases stayed unmatched. The CDR3 loop spans 15 amino acids. The germline V gene encodes CDR1 MRHNA and CDR2 SNTAGT.

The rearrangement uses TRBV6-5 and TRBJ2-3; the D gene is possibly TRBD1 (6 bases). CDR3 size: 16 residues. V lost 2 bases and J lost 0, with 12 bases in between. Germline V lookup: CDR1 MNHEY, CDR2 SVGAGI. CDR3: CASSYSQGYSTDTQYF. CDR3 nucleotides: TGTGCCAGCAGTTACAGCCAGGGGTATAGCACAGATACGCAGTATTTT.

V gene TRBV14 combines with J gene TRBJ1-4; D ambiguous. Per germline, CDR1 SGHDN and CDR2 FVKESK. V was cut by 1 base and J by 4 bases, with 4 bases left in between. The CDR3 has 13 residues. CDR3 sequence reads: CASSQASNEKLFF. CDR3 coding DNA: TGTGCCAGCAGCCAAGCCAGTAATGAAAAACTGTTTTTT.

The CDR3 coding sequence is TGTGCCAGCAGTCCCGACAGTGCGAGCTCTGGAAACACCATATATTTT. This translates into CASSPDSASSGNTIYF. The V call is TRBV6-6, the J call TRBJ1-3; D may be TRBD1 (5 bases). In germline, CDR1 is MNHNY, CDR2 SVGAGI (reference sequence). Trimming left V 5 bases short and J 0 bases short, with 14 bases between. The length of the CDR3 is 16 residues.

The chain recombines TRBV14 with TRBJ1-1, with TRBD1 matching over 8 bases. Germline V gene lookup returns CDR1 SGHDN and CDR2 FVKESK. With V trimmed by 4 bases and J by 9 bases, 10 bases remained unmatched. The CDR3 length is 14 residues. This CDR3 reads CASSPTGGPYKAFF. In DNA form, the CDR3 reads TGTGCCAGCAGCCCTACAGGGGGGCCCTACAAAGCTTTCTTT.

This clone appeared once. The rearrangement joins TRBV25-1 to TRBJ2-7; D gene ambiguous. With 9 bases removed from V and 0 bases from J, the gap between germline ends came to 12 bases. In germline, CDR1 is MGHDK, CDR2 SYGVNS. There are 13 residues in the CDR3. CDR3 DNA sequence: TGTGCCAGTGGTATACTAAGCTCCTACGAGCAGTACTTC. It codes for CASGILSSYEQYF.

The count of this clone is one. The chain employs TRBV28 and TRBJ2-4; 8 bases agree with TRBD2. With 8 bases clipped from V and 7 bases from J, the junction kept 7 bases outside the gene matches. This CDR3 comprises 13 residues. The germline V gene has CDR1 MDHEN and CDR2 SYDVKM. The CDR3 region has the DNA TGTGCCAGCCTAGGGGGACTAGTGAACATTCAGTACTTC. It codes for CASLGGLVNIQYF.

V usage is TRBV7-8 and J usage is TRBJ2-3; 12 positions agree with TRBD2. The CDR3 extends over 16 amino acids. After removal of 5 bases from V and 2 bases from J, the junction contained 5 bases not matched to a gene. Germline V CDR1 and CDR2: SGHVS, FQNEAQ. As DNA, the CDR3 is TGTGCCAGCAGCGCCGGGACTAGCGGGCCCACAGATACGCAGTATTTT. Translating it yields CASSAGTSGPTDTQYF.

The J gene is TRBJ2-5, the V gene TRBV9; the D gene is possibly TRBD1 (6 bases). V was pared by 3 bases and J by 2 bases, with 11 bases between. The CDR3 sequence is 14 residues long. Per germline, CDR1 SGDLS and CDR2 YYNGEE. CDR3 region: CASSARGGQETQYF. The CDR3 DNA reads TGTGCCAGCAGCGCCAGAGGGGGACAAGAGACCCAGTACTTC.

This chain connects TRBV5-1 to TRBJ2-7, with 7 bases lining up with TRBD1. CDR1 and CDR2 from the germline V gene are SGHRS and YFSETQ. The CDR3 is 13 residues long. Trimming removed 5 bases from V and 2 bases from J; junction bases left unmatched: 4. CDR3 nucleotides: TGCGCCAGCAGGTCAGGGGGTGCCTACGAGCAGTACTTC. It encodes CASRSGGAYEQYF.

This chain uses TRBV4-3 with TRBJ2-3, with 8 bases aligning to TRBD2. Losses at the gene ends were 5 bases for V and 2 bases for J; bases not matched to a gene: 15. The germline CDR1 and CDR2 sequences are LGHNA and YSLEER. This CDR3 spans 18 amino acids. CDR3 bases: TGCGCCAGCAGCAACGGGAGAGGTAGCGGGACCCTCACAGATACGCAGTATTTT. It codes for CASSNGRGSGTLTDTQYF.